A single T cell receptor (beta chain) is shown here with its context. What it binds is unknown. The V gene's germline CDR1 is KGHSH and CDR2 LQKENI. Losses at the gene ends were 3 bases for V and 2 bases for J; bases not matched to a gene: 4. CDR3 length equals 14 residues. Vbeta (60) and Jbeta (13) primers were used in the PCR. Using immunoSEQ multiplex PCR, the repertoire was profiled, and TCRdb retains in-frame clones only, with some absent. The sample shows roughly 220,000 clones, under 70% of them seen only once. The data originate from a study of cytomegalovirus exposure and HLA in healthy donors. Findings of the study overall: As a later analysis revealed, most CMV-associated TCR beta chains appeared HLA-restricted. The authors reported that TCR beta sequences could predict HLA-A and HLA-B alleles. These predictions were accurate for most subjects in the first cohort.

The chain has TRBV18 and TRBJ2-7; 7 bases fit TRBD1. Input material: PBMCs. The receptor was isolated from a man aged 40-50 years in good health and CMV-seropositive. CDR3 bases: TGTGCCAGCTCACCGCAGACAGGGCCCTACGAGCAGTACTTC. As protein: CASSPQTGPYEQYF.